Detailed here is one TCR beta chain. Its target is not known. A single record per CDR3 protein comes from TCRdb applying MiXCR to the 5' RACE reads. The sample consists of roughly 1.6 million distinct CDR3 sequences, 32% of them appearing once. This specimen comes from a study of identical twins. General observations from the study: The more abundant beta clonotypes in cord blood had fewer insertions, and memory repertoires did not show this. Models underestimated how often monozygotic twins shared out-of-frame TCR alpha. The analysis was cross-sectional rather than longitudinal within donors. Analyses of zero insertions could, in part, be confounded by invariant MAIT and iNKT cells.

Germline V gene lookup returns CDR1 SGHVS and CDR2 FQNEAQ. The CDR3 has 16 residues. Trimming at V came to 1 base and at J to 2 bases, leaving 4 bases not matched to a gene. The TCR was taken from a newborn girl in good health. Sequenced sample: cord blood. This chain links TRBV7-8 with TRBJ2-1; 8 bases match TRBD2. CDR3 nucleotide sequence: TGTGCCAGCAGCTTAGGGCGGACTAGCCCCTACAATGAGCAGTTCTTC. This gives the protein CASSLGRTSPYNEQFF. The entire variable domain, with the rest obtained from reference TRBV7-8 and TRBJ2-1, is as follows: GAGVSQSPRYKVAKRGQDVALRCDPISGHVSLFWYQQALGQGPEFLTYFQNEAQLDKSGLPSDRFFAERPEGSVSTLKIQRTQQEDSAVYLCASSLGRTSPYNEQFFGPGTRLTVL.